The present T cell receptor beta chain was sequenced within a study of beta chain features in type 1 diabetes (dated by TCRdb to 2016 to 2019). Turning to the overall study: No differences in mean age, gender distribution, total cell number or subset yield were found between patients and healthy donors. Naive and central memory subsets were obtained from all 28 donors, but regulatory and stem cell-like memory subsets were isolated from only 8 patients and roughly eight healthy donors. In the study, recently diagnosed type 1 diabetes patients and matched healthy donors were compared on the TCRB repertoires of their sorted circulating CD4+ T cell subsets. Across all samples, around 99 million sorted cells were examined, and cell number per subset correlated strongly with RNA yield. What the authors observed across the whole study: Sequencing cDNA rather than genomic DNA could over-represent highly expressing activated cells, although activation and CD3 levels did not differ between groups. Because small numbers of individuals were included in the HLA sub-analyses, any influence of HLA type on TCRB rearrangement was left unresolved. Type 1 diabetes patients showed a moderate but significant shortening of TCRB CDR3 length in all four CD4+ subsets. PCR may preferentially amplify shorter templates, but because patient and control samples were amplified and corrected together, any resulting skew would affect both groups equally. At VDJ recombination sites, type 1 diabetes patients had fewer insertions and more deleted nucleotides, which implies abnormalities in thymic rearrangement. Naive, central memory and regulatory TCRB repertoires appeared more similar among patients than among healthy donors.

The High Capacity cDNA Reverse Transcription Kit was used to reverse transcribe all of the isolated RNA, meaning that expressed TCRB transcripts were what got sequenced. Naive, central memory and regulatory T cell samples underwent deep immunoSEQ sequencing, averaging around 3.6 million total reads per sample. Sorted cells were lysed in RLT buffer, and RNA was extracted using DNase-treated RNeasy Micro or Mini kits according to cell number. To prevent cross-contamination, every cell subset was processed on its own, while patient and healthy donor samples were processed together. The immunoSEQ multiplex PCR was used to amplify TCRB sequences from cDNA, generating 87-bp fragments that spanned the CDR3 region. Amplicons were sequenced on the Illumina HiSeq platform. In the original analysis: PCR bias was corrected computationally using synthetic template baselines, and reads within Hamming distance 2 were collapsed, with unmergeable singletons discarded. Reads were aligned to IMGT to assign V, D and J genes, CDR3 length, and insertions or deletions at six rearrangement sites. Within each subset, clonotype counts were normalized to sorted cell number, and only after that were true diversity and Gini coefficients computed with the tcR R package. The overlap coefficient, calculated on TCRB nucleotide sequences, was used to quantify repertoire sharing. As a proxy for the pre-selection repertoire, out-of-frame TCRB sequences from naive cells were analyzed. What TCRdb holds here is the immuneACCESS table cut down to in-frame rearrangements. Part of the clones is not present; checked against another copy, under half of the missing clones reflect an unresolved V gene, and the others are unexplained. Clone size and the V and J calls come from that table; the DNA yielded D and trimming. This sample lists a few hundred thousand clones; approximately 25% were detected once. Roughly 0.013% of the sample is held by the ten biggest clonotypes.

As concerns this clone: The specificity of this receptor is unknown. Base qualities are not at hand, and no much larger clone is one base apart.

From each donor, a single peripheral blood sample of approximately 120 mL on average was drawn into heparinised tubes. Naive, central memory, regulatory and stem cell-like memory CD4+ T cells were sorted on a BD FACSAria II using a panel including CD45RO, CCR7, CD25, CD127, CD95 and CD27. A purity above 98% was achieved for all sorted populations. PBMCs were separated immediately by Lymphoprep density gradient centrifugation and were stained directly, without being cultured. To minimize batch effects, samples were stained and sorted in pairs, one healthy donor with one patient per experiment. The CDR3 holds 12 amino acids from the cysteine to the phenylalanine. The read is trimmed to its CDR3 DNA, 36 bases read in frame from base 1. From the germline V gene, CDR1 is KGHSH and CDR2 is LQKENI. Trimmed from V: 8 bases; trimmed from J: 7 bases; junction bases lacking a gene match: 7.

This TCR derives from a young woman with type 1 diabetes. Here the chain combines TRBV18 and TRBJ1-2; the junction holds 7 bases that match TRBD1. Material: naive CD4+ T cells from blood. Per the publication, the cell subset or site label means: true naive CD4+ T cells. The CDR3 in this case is CASTTGLSGYTF. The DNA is TGTGCCAGCACGACAGGGTTGAGTGGCTACACCTTC.